Each of the 18 T cell receptor beta chains below was sequenced from the same sample in a study of blood T cell repertoires in COVID-19. The assay was immunoSEQ multiplex PCR, and TCRdb's table has in-frame clones only and misses some. The sample has about 150,000 clones; under 85% are singletons. What was sequenced was peripheral blood. Every receptor here comes from a middle-aged man with active or convalescent COVID-19.

The chain uses TRBV11-2 and TRBJ2-1, with TRBD2 matching 11 bases. The CDR3 covers 17 residues. The V gene end was trimmed by 5 bases and the J gene end by 3 bases; junction bases not matched to a gene: 9. Looked up from germline, CDR1 is SGHAT and CDR2 is FQNNGV. Here the CDR3 DNA reads TGTGCCAGCAGCCCATTAGCGGGAGGGGGCGGCTACAATGAGCAGTTCTTC. Its protein is CASSPLAGGGGYNEQFF.

The chain uses TRBV27 and TRBJ2-7, with TRBD2 matching over 8 bases. Per germline, CDR1 MNHEY and CDR2 SMNVEV (reference sequence). The CDR3 has 13 residues. V gave up 8 bases and J gave up 6 bases; unmatched junction bases: 9. The DNA of the CDR3 is TGTGCCAGCTCATTCCTAGCGGGCGGCGAGCAGTACTTC. This codes for CASSFLAGGEQYF.

This chain connects TRBV19 to TRBJ1-1, with 8 bases that match TRBD1. Germline V lookup: CDR1 LNHDA, CDR2 SQIVND (reference sequence). The CDR3 is 14 amino acids. The ends lost 3 bases at V and 5 bases at J; junction bases unmatched: 5. The CDR3 nucleotides read TGTGCCAGTAGTATGATACAGGGGGGGACTGAAGCTTTCTTT. Its protein product is CASSMIQGGTEAFF.

This rearrangement joins TRBV11-3 to TRBJ1-1, with 8 bases identical to TRBD1. Germline assignment: CDR1 SGHNT and CDR2 YENEEA. CDR3 length: 15 residues. Trimming at V came to 1 base and at J to 3 bases, leaving 4 bases not matched to a gene. CDR3 sequence: CASSLGQGMDTEAFF. The DNA for the CDR3 is TGTGCCAGCAGCTTAGGACAGGGGATGGACACTGAAGCTTTCTTT. Together with reference TRBV11-3 and TRBJ1-1, the CDR3 gives the full variable domain: EAGVVQSPRYKIIEKKQPVAFWCNPISGHNTLYWYLQNLGQGPELLIRYENEEAVDDSQLPKDRFSAERLKGVDSTLKIQPAELGDSAVYLCASSLGQGMDTEAFFGQGTRLTVV.

The J gene is TRBJ2-3, the V gene TRBV3-1 (or the pseudogene TRBV3-2); 7 bases line up with TRBD2. Germline V CDR1 and CDR2: LGHDT, YNNKEL (reference sequence). Trimming removed 8 bases from V and 5 bases from J; junction bases left unmatched: 13. This CDR3 comprises 15 residues. This chain's CDR3 is CASSLWGGSGDTQYF. CDR3 DNA sequence: TGTGCCAGCTCCCTATGGGGCGGGAGTGGAGATACGCAGTATTTT.

Written as DNA, the CDR3 is TGCACCAGCAGCCGGGGGCGCATCGATCAGCCCCAGCATTTT. Protein product: CTSSRGRIDQPQHF. The J gene is TRBJ1-5, the V gene TRBV1; TRBD1 is the table's D call and was not checked against the DNA. TRBV1 is labeled a pseudogene. This CDR3 is 14 amino acids long.

This clone is a singleton in its sample. The germline gene is not matched at one end of the junction; a read error may be the cause. V is TRBV7-7 and J is TRBJ2-3; no clear D. The CDR3 totals 13 residues. CDR1 is SSHAT and CDR2 is FNYEAQ in the germline V gene (reference sequence). As DNA, the CDR3 is TGTGCTAGCAGCCCTAGACTTGAAGATACGCAGTATTTT. Its translation is CASSPRLEDTQYF.

The chain employs TRBV15 and TRBJ1-5, with D maybe TRBD1 (5 bases). The germline V and J ends were trimmed by 4 bases and 6 bases, with 16 bases remaining between them. The V gene's germline CDR1 is LNHNV and CDR2 YYDKDF (reference sequence). The CDR3 covers 15 residues. This CDR3 reads CATSIHGGRRQPQHF. The CDR3 DNA sequence: TGTGCCACCAGCATACACGGGGGGAGGCGTCAGCCCCAGCATTTT.

The chain links TRBV28 to TRBJ2-7; D ambiguous. Germline CDR1 reads MDHEN; CDR2 reads SYDVKM. The V and J ends lost 5 bases and 1 base respectively, with 18 bases between them. The CDR3 totals 16 residues. CDR3 sequence: CASSPDLTYDSYEQYF. In nucleotides, the CDR3 is TGTGCCAGCAGTCCGGATCTGACATACGATTCCTACGAGCAGTACTTC.

Here the CDR3 reads CASSIGTSALREQYF. CDR3 in DNA: TGTGCCAGTAGTATAGGGACTAGCGCCTTACGGGAGCAGTACTTC. The rearrangement links TRBV19 to TRBJ2-7; the match to TRBD2 covers 9 bases. The germline V gene encodes CDR1 LNHDA and CDR2 SQIVND (reference sequence). The CDR3 has 15 amino acids. J gave up 7 bases and V 1 base, and 8 bases lay outside the gene matches. The whole variable domain, remainder taken from reference TRBV19 and TRBJ2-7, is DGGITQSPKYLFRKEGQNVTLSCEQNLNHDAMYWYRQDPGQGLRLIYYSQIVNDFQKGDIAEGYSVSREKKESFPLTVTSAQKNPTAFYLCASSIGTSALREQYFGPGTRLTVT.

The gene calls are TRBV7-3 and TRBJ1-5, with D possibly being TRBD1 (6 bases). Germline V gene sequence: CDR1 SGHTA, CDR2 FQGTGA. This CDR3 has 17 amino acids. V was trimmed by 1 base and J by 0 bases, leaving 13 bases between them. CDR3 region: CASSLKAGGYSNQPQHF. In DNA, the CDR3 is TGTGCCAGCAGCTTAAAGGCGGGGGGCTATAGCAATCAGCCCCAGCATTTT.

The chain is built from TRBV9 and TRBJ2-7; 8 positions match TRBD2. The germline CDR1 and CDR2 sequences are SGDLS and YYNGEE. Unmatched junction bases numbered 12, after V lost 2 bases and J lost 5 bases. The CDR3 runs 16 residues. CDR3 in amino acids: CASSVHRASLADEQYF. The CDR3 DNA reads TGTGCCAGCAGCGTCCACCGGGCGTCACTAGCGGACGAGCAGTACTTC. Using reference TRBV9 and TRBJ2-7 for the parts outside the CDR3, the full variable domain is DSGVTQTPKHLITATGQRVTLRCSPRSGDLSVYWYQQSLDQGLQFLIQYYNGEERAKGNILERFSAQQFPDLHSELNLSSLELGDSALYFCASSVHRASLADEQYFGPGTRLTVT.

The chain couples TRBV15 to TRBJ2-7; TRBD2 matches at 10 bases. Germline CDR1 is LNHNV and CDR2 is YYDKDF (reference sequence). There are 18 residues in the CDR3. V was pared by 2 bases and J by 2 bases, with 12 bases of the junction left unmatched. CDR3 DNA sequence: TGTGCCACCAGCAGACCGGTAGCGGGAGGTGGGGTAGCCTACGAGCAGTACTTC. Protein: CATSRPVAGGGVAYEQYF.

This rearrangement joins TRBV19 to TRBJ1-5, with TRBD1 matching 8 bases. Germline assignment: CDR1 LNHDA and CDR2 SQIVND (reference sequence). The CDR3 consists of 15 residues. The V gene end was trimmed by 6 bases and the J gene end by 0 bases; junction bases not matched to a gene: 4. The chain's CDR3 is CASRDRDYSNQPQHF. For the CDR3, the DNA is TGTGCCAGTAGGGACAGGGACTATAGCAATCAGCCCCAGCATTTT.

Only a few counts were recorded for this clone. This chain uses TRBV24-1 with TRBJ1-2, with D perhaps matching TRBD1 (5 bases). CDR3 size: 16 residues. The germline V gene encodes CDR1 KGHDR and CDR2 SFDVKD. V dropped 3 bases and J dropped 5 bases, with 18 bases sitting between them. CDR3 sequence (DNA): TGTGCCACCAGTGATCCAGGAGGGACGGATGATTATGGCTACACCTTC. Its protein product is CATSDPGGTDDYGYTF.

This chain joins TRBV3-1 (or the pseudogene TRBV3-2) and TRBJ2-7, with TRBD2 matching 8 bases. The V segment lost 0 bases and the J segment 0 bases; nucleotides outside the gene matches: 7. Germline V gene sequence: CDR1 LGHDT, CDR2 YNNKEL (reference sequence). This CDR3 spans 17 amino acids. The DNA for the CDR3 is TGTGCCAGCAGCCAAGATCCCGTGGCGGGAGGCTCCTACGAGCAGTACTTC. Translated, it gives CASSQDPVAGGSYEQYF.

This clone was found a few times. This sequence joins TRBV28 and TRBJ2-7, with a possible D match to TRBD1 (6 bases). The CDR3 is made up of 13 amino acids. Trimming took 2 bases from V and 3 from J, leaving 8 bases between them. Germline assignment: CDR1 MDHEN and CDR2 SYDVKM. CDR3 nucleotide sequence: TGTGCCAGCAGTTTAATAGGGGGCTACGAGCAGTACTTC. It codes for CASSLIGGYEQYF.

The chain joins TRBV27 to TRBJ2-7; 9 nucleotides match TRBD1. CDR1 MNHEY and CDR2 SMNVEV come from the germline V gene (reference sequence). This CDR3 has 14 amino acids. With 3 bases clipped from V and 3 bases from J, the junction kept 3 bases outside the gene matches. CDR3 in amino acids: CASSFGTGYYEQYF. In DNA, the CDR3 is TGTGCCAGCAGTTTTGGGACAGGGTACTACGAGCAGTACTTC.